Below, 9 T cell receptor beta chains from the same sample are listed, as sequenced in a study of blood T cell repertoires in COVID-19 (dated by TCRdb to the early 2020s). Library preparation employed the immunoSEQ multiplex PCR assay. TCRdb retrieved this table from immuneACCESS and kept in-frame rearrangements only. Not all clones are present; in checked studies, unresolved V genes account for under half, and no reason is known for the remainder. This sample holds fewer than 250,000 clones; approximately 84% were observed only once. The ten largest account for approximately 3% of the sample. The sample was PBMCs or T cells enriched from blood (not recorded which). Every receptor here comes from a woman in her thirties who had recovered from COVID-19.

The rearrangement uses TRBV19 and TRBJ1-1, with D tentatively TRBD1 (6 bases). Trimming took off 7 bases at V and 3 bases at J, with 21 bases between the two ends. The CDR3 is made up of 16 amino acids. Germline CDR1 is LNHDA and CDR2 is SQIVND (reference sequence). CDR3 nucleotide sequence: TGTGCCAGTATCCTGGGGGGGGCTAGTTCGTACACTGAAGCTTTCTTT. It is translated as CASILGGASSYTEAFF.

This sequence joins TRBV20-1 and TRBJ2-7; 7 bases match TRBD1. Per the germline V gene, CDR1 is DFQATT and CDR2 is SNEGSKA (reference sequence). CDR3 size: 11 residues. The J segment lost 11 bases and the V segment lost 0 bases, leaving 4 bases of the junction unmatched. CDR3 bases: TGCAGTGCTAGAGATACGCAGGGGGAGTACTTC. This sequence encodes CSARDTQGEYF.

V is TRBV2 and J is TRBJ2-1; TRBD2 aligns across 12 bases. With V trimmed by 8 bases and J by 5 bases, 7 bases remained unmatched. In germline, CDR1 is SNHLY, CDR2 FYNNEI. This CDR3 is built from 15 residues. The CDR3: CASGRTSGTNNEQFF. In DNA form, the CDR3 reads TGTGCCAGCGGGAGGACTAGCGGGACCAACAATGAGCAGTTCTTC. The whole variable domain, remainder taken from reference TRBV2 and TRBJ2-1, is EPEVTQTPSHQVTQMGQEVILRCVPISNHLYFYWYRQILGQKVEFLVSFYNNEISEKSEIFDDQFSVERPDGSNFTLKIRSTKLEDSAMYFCASGRTSGTNNEQFFGPGTRLTVL.

The V gene is TRBV28, the J gene TRBJ1-4; tentative D call: TRBD1 (5 bases). Germline V CDR1 and CDR2: MDHEN, SYDVKM. Trimming shortened V by 4 bases and J by 6 bases, and 12 bases separated the two germline ends. CDR3 length: 14 residues. Here the CDR3 reads CASSSGGSYEKLFF. Here the CDR3 DNA reads TGTGCCAGCAGTTCCGGGGGGAGTTATGAAAAACTGTTTTTT.

V is TRBV28 and J is TRBJ2-5, with 9 bases fitting TRBD1. The germline CDR1 and CDR2 sequences are MDHEN and SYDVKM. There are 16 residues in the CDR3. The V and J ends lost 2 bases and 5 bases, in that order; junction bases with no gene match: 9. The CDR3 sequence is CASSLPSGQGVETQYF. In DNA, the CDR3 is TGTGCCAGCAGTTTACCCTCGGGACAGGGCGTTGAGACCCAGTACTTC.

The V gene is TRBV28, the J gene TRBJ2-2; TRBD1 might be the D (5 bases). The V end was cut by 2 bases, the J end by 0 bases, with 10 bases between. From germline, CDR1 is MDHEN and CDR2 SYDVKM. This CDR3 has 16 residues. The CDR3 sequence is CASSLADRANTGELFF. The DNA of the CDR3 is TGTGCCAGCAGTTTAGCAGACAGAGCGAACACCGGGGAGCTGTTTTTT. The full variable domain, its missing parts supplied by reference TRBV28 and TRBJ2-2, is DVKVTQSSRYLVKRTGEKVFLECVQDMDHENMFWYRQDPGLGLRLIYFSYDVKMKEKGDIPEGYSVSREKKERFSLILESASTNQTSMYLCASSLADRANTGELFFGEGSRLTVL.

The chain has TRBV6-6 and TRBJ1-1; 7 nucleotides agree with TRBD1. The trim removed 5 bases at V and 4 bases at J, leaving 7 bases unmatched. CDR3 length: 14 residues. Germline V CDR1 and CDR2: MNHNY, SVGAGI (reference sequence). The CDR3 sequence: CASSPKTGFTEAFF. The DNA for the CDR3 is TGTGCCAGCAGTCCCAAGACAGGGTTCACTGAAGCTTTCTTT.

The gene calls are TRBV19 and TRBJ1-2; D is uncertain. The CDR3 length is 15 residues. Germline V CDR1 and CDR2: LNHDA, SQIVND (reference sequence). Trimming stripped 4 bases from V and 0 bases from J, with 12 bases between. CDR3 in amino acids: CASSTSVRANYGYTF. DNA of the CDR3: TGTGCCAGTAGTACGTCAGTCCGGGCTAACTATGGCTACACCTTC. Variable domain in full (rest from reference TRBV19 and TRBJ1-2): DGGITQSPKYLFRKEGQNVTLSCEQNLNHDAMYWYRQDPGQGLRLIYYSQIVNDFQKGDIAEGYSVSREKKESFPLTVTSAQKNPTAFYLCASSTSVRANYGYTFGSGTRLTVV.

The V gene is TRBV7-9, the J gene TRBJ1-6; weak D call: TRBD1 (5 bases). The length of the CDR3 is 15 residues. Deletions cut 8 bases from V and 0 bases from J, with 11 bases between. Germline-derived CDR1 and CDR2 are SEHNR and FQNEAQ (reference sequence). The CDR3: CASGRGDSYNSPLHF. CDR3 DNA: TGTGCCAGCGGACGGGGGGACTCCTATAATTCACCCCTCCACTTT.